The sequence of this TCR beta chain was determined in a study of cytomegalovirus exposure and HLA in healthy donors listed by TCRdb under 2017. Background on the whole study: According to an earlier analysis of a few hundred of the donors, 150 million to 200 million T cells yielded roughly 110 million unique TCR beta sequences and about 300 Gb of sequence data. An early release covering roughly 600 HLA-typed donors comprised roughly 300 gigabases of sequencing data and around 80 million unique TCR sequences. The genetic ancestry cluster associated with self-reported Caucasian donors included 70% to 85% of the approximately 400 genotyped donors. The study aimed to test whether signatures of past pathogen exposure could be identified by cataloging public T cell receptors. The T cell repertoires of around 670 subjects were profiled by immunosequencing and related to cytomegalovirus serostatus. In addition to the first cohort of around 670 subjects, a separate validation cohort of around 110 different subjects was used. To predict cytomegalovirus infection status, the study brought together high-throughput TCR immunosequencing, statistical association of individual TCRs with disease status, and machine learning. A later analysis re-examined previously published TCR beta repertoires from over 500 donors and added high-resolution HLA genotyping to investigate patterns of TCR occurrence. Rather than drawing on any new phenotypic data, the later analysis identified candidate immune exposures from TCR beta sequences and the way those sequences occurred across donors. An earlier analysis of 450 to 750 of the donors used high-throughput TCR beta sequencing to judge whether each TCR beta V gene segment behaved as functional or pseudogenic. Donor age, sex, ethnicity and CMV serostatus were compiled together with the repertoire data. A later genetic analysis took genome-wide SNP genotypes for about 65% of the 666 donors and used that subset as a discovery cohort. All discovery cohort repertoires had been generated using a single sequencing platform. Class I and class II HLA loci were covered by the typing at four-digit resolution. The number of donors typed differed by locus, with 629-630 for A, B, C, DRB1 and DQB1, roughly 520 for DQA1, over 600 for DPA1, and 450 to 480 for DPB1. Several DR-DQ haplotypes were handled as single units for association and clustering, since linkage in the cohort was strong. On average, roughly 250,000 unique TCR beta nucleotide sequences were sequenced per donor among a few hundred genotyped donors of the cohort, with roughly 19% of those sequences being non-productive. The paper's findings and limits, for the study overall: In a later analysis, TCR association rates were found to vary across HLA loci, with the most associated TCRs seen for DRB1 alleles and the fewest for HLA-C alleles. Sequencing depth was assumed to be roughly uniform across donors in the presence/absence analyses, though that assumption may not hold. For the cohort, immune exposure information was limited to CMV serostatus. A later genetic analysis reported fewer N-insertions in productive TCRs among donors in an Asian-associated ancestry cluster than the 666-donor mean. Across donors, most TCR sequences were observed very rarely, whereas some public TCRs were present in many individuals. A group of highly shared sequence variants was considered likely to be a technical artifact of the sequencing pipeline. The classifier was reported to diagnose cytomegalovirus status with high specificity and sensitivity in both the original and validation cohorts. The authors suggested that the approach could potentially be extended to other disease states and immunological phenotypes. When HLA alleles, especially DR and DQ, strongly co-occurred, TCR associations were difficult to assign to individual alleles. An earlier analysis of 587 of the donors showed that most TCR beta V segments appeared in productive rearrangements either about 90% or about 30% of the time, which broadly matched IMGT annotations. The cohort was sequenced for TCR beta chains only, and without alpha or paired-chain data the features that could be detected were limited. The 87-base-pair reads could not distinguish some IMGT-functional V segments, including TRBV6-2 and TRBV6-3, so those segments were excluded. Several of the top co-occurrence clusters appeared to be linked to parvovirus B19, influenza, CMV and Epstein-Barr virus, according to a later analysis. HLA typing was unavailable for some donors at each locus, so association tests used only the typed subset. A later genetic analysis associated a missense DCLRE1C variant with V-gene and J-gene trimming of TCR beta chains, and an independent cohort replicated the association. Compared with equally common non-associated chains, HLA-associated TCR beta chains in a later analysis were more clonally expanded and had lower generation probabilities. In the study, some 180 TCR beta chains were listed as associated with cytomegalovirus. Specific HLA alleles were associated with 15,000 to 20,000 TCR beta sequences at a false discovery rate of 0.05 in a later analysis. Linkage disequilibrium might explain the correlated functional status among segregating V segments, but an unknown experimental factor could not be ruled out. A further reported finding was that TCR beta sequences accurately predicted the HLA-A and HLA-B alleles for most subjects in the first cohort. Three of the identified cytomegalovirus-associated TCR beta chains were confirmed in vitro to be specific for cytomegalovirus antigens. Because counts were too low, seventeen rarely observed V segments, including chromosome 9 orphons, were left out of the earlier analysis of approximately 580 of the donors. Most CMV-associated TCR beta chains appeared to be HLA-restricted in a later analysis, and the HLA associations seemed to be driven largely by CMV exposure.

In total, 630 or so healthy bone marrow donors made up the cohort. At the time of sampling, every cohort member was nominally healthy, though immune exposures that went unrecorded were likely present. The donor was CMV seropositive and was included in the group of 250 to 350 seropositive cohort members. Each donor provided a peripheral blood sample, and peripheral blood mononuclear cells were used for TCR beta sequencing. Genomic DNA extraction from the blood cell samples was performed with the Qiagen DNeasy Blood Extraction Kit. The germline V gene gives CDR1 as SGHRS and CDR2 as YFSETQ. The CDR3 numbers 15 residues from cysteine through phenylalanine. Only the CDR3 part of the read is kept: 45 bases, read in frame from the first base. Here V drops 4 bases and J drops 8 bases, and the junction holds 8 bases not matched to any gene. Library creation used the immunoSEQ multiplex PCR assay. A mixture of 60 forward primers for TCR Vbeta segments and 13 reverse primers for TCR Jbeta segments was used in the multiplex PCR. Amplification of the CDR3 region of rearranged TCR beta genes was performed with a multiplex PCR assay on genomic DNA. The amplified TCR beta libraries were sequenced on the Illumina HiSeq System as 87-base-pair reads. Per the original workflow: A later analysis counted about 80 million unique TCR beta chains across the roughly 700 repertoires, and some 11 million of these chains were shared by at least two donors. Raw reads were error-corrected and collapsed into unique sequences by a nearest-neighbor algorithm in which closely related sequences were merged to remove PCR and sequencing errors. To assign V, D and J gene segments, CDR3 sequences were aligned to IMGT reference sequences. For a sequence to be retained, at least a six-nucleotide match to both a V gene segment and a J gene segment was required. Rearrangements were classified as productive when the CDR3 lacked stop codons and remained in frame with V and J, and all other rearrangements were classified as non-productive. CDR3 was defined according to IMGT convention as the region running from the second conserved V-encoded cysteine to the conserved J-encoded phenylalanine. In an earlier analysis of approximately 500 of the donors, sequences lacking an unambiguous match to a single V gene segment were excluded. An earlier analysis of 587 of the donors called V segments functional above 56.7% productive rearrangements and segregating when the between-donor standard deviation exceeded 5%. To diagnose cytomegalovirus status from the catalog of TCR beta chain sequences, a statistical classification framework was built. In a later analysis, V and J genes were assigned by comparing TCR nucleotide sequences against IMGT/GENE-DB human TR gene sequences. A later analysis assigned CDR3 sequences and most-parsimonious VDJ recombination scenarios with the TCRdist pipeline. In a later analysis, every TCR beta chain was defined by the combination of its CDR3 amino acid sequence and its V-gene family, and reads without a unique V-gene family were dropped. In a later analysis, 550 to 650 highly shared, low-generation-probability nucleotide sequences were removed to address suspected cross-contamination and a sequencing artifact. In a later analysis, a clonal expansion index was calculated for each public chain from normalized within-repertoire ranks of inferred template counts. Generation probabilities in a later analysis came from a VDJ recombination model fitted to out-of-frame rearrangements, and those results were checked against IGoR. In a later analysis, hypergeometric tests were used to score TCR-TCR, TCR-HLA and TCR-CMV co-occurrence, with a repertoire-size bias correction applied to TCR pairs. In a later analysis, false discovery rates were estimated by permuting HLA or CMV assignments 20 times. In a later analysis, co-occurring TCRs were grouped using DBSCAN, and TCRdist sequence similarity was added for clustering within HLA-allele-positive subsets. For co-occurrence clustering, repertoires with fewer than 30,000 or more than 120,000 public chains were excluded, along with a handful of repertoires with anomalous nucleotide sharing. Not all clones reach the TCRdb copy of this immuneACCESS table, which keeps in-frame sequences only. Checked studies attribute under half of the gap to unresolved V genes and leave the rest unexplained. V and J calls and clone size are given by that table; D and trimming were obtained from the DNA. The sample records about 170,000 clones, 75% to 85% of which are singletons. The top ten clonotypes cover 13% of the sample.

For this clone: The specificity of this receptor is unknown. Base qualities are not provided; no much larger clone lies one nucleotide away.

Sequencing used PBMCs. This TCR was sampled from a woman between 45 and 60 years old in good health and CMV-seropositive. The V and J genes are TRBV5-1 and TRBJ1-4; 10 nucleotides in the junction match TRBD1. The DNA reads TGCGCCAGCAGCACCGACAGGGGGCGCGAGGAAAAACTGTTTTTT. Translated, this is CASSTDRGREEKLFF.